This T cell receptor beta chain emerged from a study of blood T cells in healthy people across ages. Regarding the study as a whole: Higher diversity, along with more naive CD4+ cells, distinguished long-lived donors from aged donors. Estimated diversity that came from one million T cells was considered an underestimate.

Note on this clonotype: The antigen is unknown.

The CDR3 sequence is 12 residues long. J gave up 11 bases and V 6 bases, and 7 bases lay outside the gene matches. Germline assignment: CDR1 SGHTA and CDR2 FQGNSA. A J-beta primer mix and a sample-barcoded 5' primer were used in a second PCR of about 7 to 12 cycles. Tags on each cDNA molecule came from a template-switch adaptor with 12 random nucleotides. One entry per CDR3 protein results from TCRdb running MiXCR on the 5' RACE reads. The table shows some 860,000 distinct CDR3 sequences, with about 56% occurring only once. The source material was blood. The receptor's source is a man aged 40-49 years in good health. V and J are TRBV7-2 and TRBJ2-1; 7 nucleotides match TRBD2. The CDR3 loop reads CASSRAGGKQFF. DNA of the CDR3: TGTGCCAGCAGTCGGGCCGGGGGGAAGCAGTTCTTC.